The T cell receptor (beta chain) described here comes from a study of shared clonotypes between healthy human individuals. Findings and caveats of the study: In this cohort, only blood was sampled, and tissue repertoires likely differ.

Some clones are missing from TCRdb's copy, which holds only in-frame ones; the method was immunoSEQ multiplex PCR. The data show more than 2 million clones, around 95% seen once. The V and J ends lost 3 bases and 3 bases respectively, with 8 bases between them. CDR1 is WSHSY and CDR2 is SAAADI in the germline V gene. The CDR3 has 13 amino acids. As to this clone: Antigen unknown.

This receptor was taken from a man aged 18 to 30 in good health. Sample: naive CD4+ T cells sorted from blood. The subset: CD45RA+ positively selected. V usage is TRBV10-2 and J usage is TRBJ2-5; no firm D call. CDR3 sequence reads: CASSEVLKETQYF. The CDR3 DNA reads TGCGCCAGCAGTGAAGTCCTGAAAGAGACCCAGTACTTC.